This T cell receptor (beta chain) is from a study of a mutant IDH1 vaccine in newly diagnosed glioma. Overall study context: Vaccines were begun 4-6 weeks after radiotherapy alone, or with temozolomide cycles.

Trimming left V 8 bases short and J 0 bases short, with 20 bases between. CDR3 length: 16 amino acids. As to time point: week 35, safety follow-up. Vaccination used 300 ug of mutant IDH1 20-mer peptide per dose, with topical imiquimod. About this clone itself: Antigen unknown.

Libraries were prepared by immunoSEQ multiplex PCR; TCRdb keeps only in-frame clonotypes and omits some of them. This table has some 33,000 clones, approximately 80% appearing once. The sample consisted of PBMCs, taken from a glioma patient whose treatment included an IDH1 peptide vaccine. This clonotype was sampled from a woman in her thirties or forties with glioma. The rearrangement joins TRBV5-3 to TRBJ1-1; D remains unclear. TRBV5-3 is filed as an ORF, its function uncertain. CDR3 region: CARRWETGGLNTEAFF. CDR3 nucleotide sequence: TGTGCCAGGCGTTGGGAGACGGGTGGTCTGAACACTGAAGCTTTCTTT.